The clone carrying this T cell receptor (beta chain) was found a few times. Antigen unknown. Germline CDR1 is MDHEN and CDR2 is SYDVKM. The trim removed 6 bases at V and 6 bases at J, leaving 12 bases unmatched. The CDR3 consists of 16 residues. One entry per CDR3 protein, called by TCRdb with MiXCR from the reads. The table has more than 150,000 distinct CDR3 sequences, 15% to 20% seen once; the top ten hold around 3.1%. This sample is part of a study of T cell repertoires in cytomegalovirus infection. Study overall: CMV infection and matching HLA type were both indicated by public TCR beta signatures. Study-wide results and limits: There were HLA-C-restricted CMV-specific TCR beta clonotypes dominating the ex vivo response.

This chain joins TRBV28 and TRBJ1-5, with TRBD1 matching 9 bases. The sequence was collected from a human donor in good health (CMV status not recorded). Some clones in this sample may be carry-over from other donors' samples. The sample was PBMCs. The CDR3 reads CASRPPGTGFGQPQHF. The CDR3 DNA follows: TGTGCCAGCAGACCCCCCGGGACAGGGTTTGGTCAGCCCCAGCATTTT.